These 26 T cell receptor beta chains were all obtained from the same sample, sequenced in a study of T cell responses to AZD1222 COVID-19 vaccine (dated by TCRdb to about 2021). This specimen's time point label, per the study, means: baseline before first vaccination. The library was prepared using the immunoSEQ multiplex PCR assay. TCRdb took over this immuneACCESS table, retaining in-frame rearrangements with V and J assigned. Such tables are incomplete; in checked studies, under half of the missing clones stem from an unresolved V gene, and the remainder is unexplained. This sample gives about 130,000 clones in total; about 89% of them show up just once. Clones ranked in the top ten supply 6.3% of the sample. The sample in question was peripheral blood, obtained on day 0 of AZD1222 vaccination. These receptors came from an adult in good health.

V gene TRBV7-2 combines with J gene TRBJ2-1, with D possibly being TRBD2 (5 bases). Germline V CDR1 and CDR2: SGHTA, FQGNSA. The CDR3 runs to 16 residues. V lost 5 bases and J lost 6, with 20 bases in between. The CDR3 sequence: CASSPMLGIRGNEQFF. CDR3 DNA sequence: TGTGCCAGCAGCCCAATGCTGGGCATTCGGGGCAATGAGCAGTTCTTC.

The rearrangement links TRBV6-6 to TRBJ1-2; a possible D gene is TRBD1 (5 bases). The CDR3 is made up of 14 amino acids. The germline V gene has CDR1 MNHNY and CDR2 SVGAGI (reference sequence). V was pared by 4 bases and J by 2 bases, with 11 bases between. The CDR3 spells CASSLRQNNYGYTF. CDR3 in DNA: TGTGCCAGCAGTTTGCGACAGAACAACTATGGCTACACCTTC.

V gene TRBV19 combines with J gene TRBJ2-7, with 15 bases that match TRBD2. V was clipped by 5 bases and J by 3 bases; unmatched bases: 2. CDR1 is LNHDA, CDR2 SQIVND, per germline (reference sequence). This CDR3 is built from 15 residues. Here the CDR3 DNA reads TGTGCCAGTAGTGGGACTAGCGGGGGGTTCTACGAGCAGTACTTC. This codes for CASSGTSGGFYEQYF. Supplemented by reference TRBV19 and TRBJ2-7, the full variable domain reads DGGITQSPKYLFRKEGQNVTLSCEQNLNHDAMYWYRQDPGQGLRLIYYSQIVNDFQKGDIAEGYSVSREKKESFPLTVTSAQKNPTAFYLCASSGTSGGFYEQYFGPGTRLTVT.

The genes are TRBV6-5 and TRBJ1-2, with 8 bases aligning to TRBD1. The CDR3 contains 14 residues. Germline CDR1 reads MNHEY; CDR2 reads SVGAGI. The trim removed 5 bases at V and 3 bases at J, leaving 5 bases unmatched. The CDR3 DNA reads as TGTGCCAGCAGTACGCAGGGGGCTTACTATGGCTACACCTTC. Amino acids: CASSTQGAYYGYTF.

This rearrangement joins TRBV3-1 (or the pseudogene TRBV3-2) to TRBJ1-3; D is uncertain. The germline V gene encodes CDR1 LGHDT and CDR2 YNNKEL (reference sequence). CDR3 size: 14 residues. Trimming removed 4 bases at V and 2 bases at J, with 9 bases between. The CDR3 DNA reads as TGTGCCAGCAGCCCAGCGTGGACTGGAAACACCATATATTTT. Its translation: CASSPAWTGNTIYF.

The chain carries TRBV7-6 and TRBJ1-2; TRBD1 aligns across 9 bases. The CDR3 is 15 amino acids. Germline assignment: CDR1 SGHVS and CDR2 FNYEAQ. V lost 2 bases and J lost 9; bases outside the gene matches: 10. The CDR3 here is CASSLSSGTGIRYTF. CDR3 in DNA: TGTGCCAGCAGCTTATCCTCCGGGACAGGGATTCGCTACACCTTC.

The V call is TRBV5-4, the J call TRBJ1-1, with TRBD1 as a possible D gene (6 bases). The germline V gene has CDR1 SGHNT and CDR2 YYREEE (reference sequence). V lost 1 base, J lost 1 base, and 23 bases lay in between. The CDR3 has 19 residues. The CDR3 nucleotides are TGTGCCAGCAGCTTGTACAGGGCCAGCCCGAGTGCCCGGAACACTGAAGCTTTCTTT. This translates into CASSLYRASPSARNTEAFF.

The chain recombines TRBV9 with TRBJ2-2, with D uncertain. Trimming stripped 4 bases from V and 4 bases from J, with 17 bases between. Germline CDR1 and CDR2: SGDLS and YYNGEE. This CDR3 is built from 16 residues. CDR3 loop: CASSRRGPDRTGELFF. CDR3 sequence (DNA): TGTGCCAGCAGCCGAAGAGGACCCGATCGCACCGGGGAGCTGTTTTTT.

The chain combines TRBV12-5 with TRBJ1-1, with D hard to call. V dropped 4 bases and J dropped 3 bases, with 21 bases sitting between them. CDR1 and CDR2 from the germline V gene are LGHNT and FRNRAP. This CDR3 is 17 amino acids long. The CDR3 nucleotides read TGTGCTAGTGGTTCCCACCTCATGTGGGGAGATGACACTGAAGCTTTCTTT. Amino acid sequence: CASGSHLMWGDDTEAFF.

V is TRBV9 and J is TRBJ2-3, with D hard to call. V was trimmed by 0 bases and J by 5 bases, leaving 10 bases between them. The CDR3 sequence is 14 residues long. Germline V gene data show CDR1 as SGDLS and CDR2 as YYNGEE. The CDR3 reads CASSVARARDTQYF. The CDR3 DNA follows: TGTGCCAGCAGCGTAGCTCGTGCGAGAGATACGCAGTATTTT.

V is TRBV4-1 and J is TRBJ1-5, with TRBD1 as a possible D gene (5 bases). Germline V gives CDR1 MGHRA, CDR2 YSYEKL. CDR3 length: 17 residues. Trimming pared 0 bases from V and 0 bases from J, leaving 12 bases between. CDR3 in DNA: TGCGCCAGCAGCCAAGATTATTGGACAACTAGCAATCAGCCCCAGCATTTT. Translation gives CASSQDYWTTSNQPQHF.

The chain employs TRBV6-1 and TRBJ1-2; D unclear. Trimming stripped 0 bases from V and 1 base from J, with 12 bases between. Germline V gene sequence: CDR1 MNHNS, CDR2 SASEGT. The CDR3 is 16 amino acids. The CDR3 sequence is CASSEARWTRNYGYTF. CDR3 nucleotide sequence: TGTGCCAGCAGTGAAGCGCGGTGGACGCGTAACTATGGCTACACCTTC.

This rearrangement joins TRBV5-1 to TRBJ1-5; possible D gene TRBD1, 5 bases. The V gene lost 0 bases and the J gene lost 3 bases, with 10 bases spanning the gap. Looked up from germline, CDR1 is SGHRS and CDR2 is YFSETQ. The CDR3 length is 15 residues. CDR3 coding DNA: TGCGCCAGCAGCTTGGGCTCAGGGTCCAATCAGCCCCAGCATTTT. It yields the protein CASSLGSGSNQPQHF.

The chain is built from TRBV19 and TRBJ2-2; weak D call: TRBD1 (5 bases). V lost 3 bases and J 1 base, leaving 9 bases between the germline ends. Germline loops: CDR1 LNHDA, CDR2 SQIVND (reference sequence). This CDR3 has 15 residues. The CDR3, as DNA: TGTGCCAGTAGTATGACAGAAAAGAACACCGGGGAGCTGTTTTTT. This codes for CASSMTEKNTGELFF.

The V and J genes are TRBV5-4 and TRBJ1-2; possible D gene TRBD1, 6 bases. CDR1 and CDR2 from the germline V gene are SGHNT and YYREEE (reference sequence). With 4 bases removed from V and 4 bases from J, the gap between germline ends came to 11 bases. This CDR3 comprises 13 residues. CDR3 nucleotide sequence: TGTGCCAGCAGCAAGGGACACCCCTATGGCTACACCTTC. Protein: CASSKGHPYGYTF.

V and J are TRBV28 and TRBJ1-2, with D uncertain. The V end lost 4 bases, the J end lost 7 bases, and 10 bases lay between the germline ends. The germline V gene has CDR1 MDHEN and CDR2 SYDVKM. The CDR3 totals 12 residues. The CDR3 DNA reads TGTGCCAGCAGTTCTGAAAGGGTTGGCTACACCTTC. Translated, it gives CASSSERVGYTF.

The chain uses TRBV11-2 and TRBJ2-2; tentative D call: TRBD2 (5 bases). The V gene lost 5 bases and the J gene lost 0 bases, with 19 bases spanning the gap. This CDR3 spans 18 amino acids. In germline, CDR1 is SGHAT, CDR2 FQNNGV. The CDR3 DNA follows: TGTGCCAGCAGCCACAATCCGGGTCGCGGGCCGAACACCGGGGAGCTGTTTTTT. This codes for CASSHNPGRGPNTGELFF. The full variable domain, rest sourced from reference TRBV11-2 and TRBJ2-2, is EAGVAQSPRYKIIEKRQSVAFWCNPISGHATLYWYQQILGQGPKLLIQFQNNGVVDDSQLPKDRFSAERLKGVDSTLKIQPAKLEDSAVYLCASSHNPGRGPNTGELFFGEGSRLTVL.

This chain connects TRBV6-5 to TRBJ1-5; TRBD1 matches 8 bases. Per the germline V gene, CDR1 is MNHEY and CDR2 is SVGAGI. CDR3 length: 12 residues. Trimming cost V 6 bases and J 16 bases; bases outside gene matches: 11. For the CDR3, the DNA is TGTGCCAGCAGGAACGCCGACAGGGGTCGTCATTTT. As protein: CASRNADRGRHF.

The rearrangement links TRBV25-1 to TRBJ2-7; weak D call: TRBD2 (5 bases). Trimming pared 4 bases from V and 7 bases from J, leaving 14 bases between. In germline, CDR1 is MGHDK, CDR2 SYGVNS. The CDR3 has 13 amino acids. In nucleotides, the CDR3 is TGTGCCAGCAGTGCAAATCCAACGGGGGAGCAGTACTTC. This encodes CASSANPTGEQYF.

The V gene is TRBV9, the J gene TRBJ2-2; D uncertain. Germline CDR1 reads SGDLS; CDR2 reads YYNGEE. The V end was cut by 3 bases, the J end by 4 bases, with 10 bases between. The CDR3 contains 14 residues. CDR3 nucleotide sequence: TGTGCCAGCAGCGCTGAGATTGGCACCGGGGAGCTGTTTTTT. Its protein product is CASSAEIGTGELFF.

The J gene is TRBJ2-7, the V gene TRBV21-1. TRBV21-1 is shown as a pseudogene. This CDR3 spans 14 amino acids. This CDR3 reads CASSKALFSYEQYF. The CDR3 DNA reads TGTGCCAGCAGCAAAGCGCTTTTTTCTTACGAGCAGTACTTC.

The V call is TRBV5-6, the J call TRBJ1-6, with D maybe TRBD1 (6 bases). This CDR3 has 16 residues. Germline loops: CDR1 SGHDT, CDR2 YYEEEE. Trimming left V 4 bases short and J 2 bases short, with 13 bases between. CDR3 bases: TGTGCCAGCAGCCCCCGGACAGCGGCCTATAATTCACCCCTCCACTTT. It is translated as CASSPRTAAYNSPLHF.

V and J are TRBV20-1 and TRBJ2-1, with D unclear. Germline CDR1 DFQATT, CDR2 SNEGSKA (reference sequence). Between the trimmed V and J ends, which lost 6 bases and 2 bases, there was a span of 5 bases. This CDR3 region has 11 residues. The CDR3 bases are TGCAGTGCGGCAACCTACAATGAGCAGTTCTTC. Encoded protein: CSAATYNEQFF.

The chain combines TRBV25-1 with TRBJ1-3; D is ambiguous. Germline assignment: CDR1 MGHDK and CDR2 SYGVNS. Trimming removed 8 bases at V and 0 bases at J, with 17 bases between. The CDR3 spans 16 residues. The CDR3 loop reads CASLGRPNPSGNTIYF. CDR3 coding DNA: TGTGCCAGCCTAGGGAGACCCAACCCCTCTGGAAACACCATATATTTT.

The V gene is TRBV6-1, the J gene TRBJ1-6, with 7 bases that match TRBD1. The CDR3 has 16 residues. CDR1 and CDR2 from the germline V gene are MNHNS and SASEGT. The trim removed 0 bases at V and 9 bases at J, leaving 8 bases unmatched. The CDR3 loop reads CASSEAPDRETSPLHF. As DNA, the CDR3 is TGTGCCAGCAGTGAAGCGCCCGACAGGGAGACTTCACCCCTCCACTTT.

In DNA form, the CDR3 reads TGTGCCAGCAGTTCTCAGGCCGGGACAGGCAATTCACCCCTCCACTTT. Its protein is CASSSQAGTGNSPLHF. The J gene is TRBJ1-6, the V gene TRBV6-5; 8 bases map to TRBD1. Germline V CDR1 and CDR2: MNHEY, SVGAGI. Trimming cost V 4 bases and J 7 bases; bases outside gene matches: 9. The CDR3 consists of 16 residues.